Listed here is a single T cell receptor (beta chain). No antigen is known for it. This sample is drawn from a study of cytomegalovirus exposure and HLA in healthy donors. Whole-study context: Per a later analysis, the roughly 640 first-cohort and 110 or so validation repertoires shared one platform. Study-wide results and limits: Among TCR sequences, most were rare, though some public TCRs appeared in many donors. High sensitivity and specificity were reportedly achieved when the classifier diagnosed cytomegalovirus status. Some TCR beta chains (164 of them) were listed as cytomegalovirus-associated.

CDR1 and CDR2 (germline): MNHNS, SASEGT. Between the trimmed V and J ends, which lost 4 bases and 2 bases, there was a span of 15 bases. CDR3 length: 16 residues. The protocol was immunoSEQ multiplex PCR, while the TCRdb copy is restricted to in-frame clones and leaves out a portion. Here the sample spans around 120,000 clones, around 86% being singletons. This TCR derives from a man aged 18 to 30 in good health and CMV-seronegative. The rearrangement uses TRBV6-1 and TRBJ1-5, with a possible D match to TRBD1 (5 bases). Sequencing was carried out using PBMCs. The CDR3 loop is CASSAWGGGGNQPQHF. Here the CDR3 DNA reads TGTGCCAGCAGTGCGTGGGGGGGAGGGGGCAATCAGCCCCAGCATTTT.